These T cell receptor beta chains were read from a single sample in a study of T cell repertoires in cytomegalovirus infection. TCRdb re-called the reads with MiXCR, one entry per CDR3 protein. The sample has roughly 320,000 distinct CDR3 sequences, approximately 8.9% seen once. The sample consisted of PBMCs. These receptors were taken from a human donor in good health (CMV status not recorded). Some clones in this sample may be carry-over from other donors' samples. The CDR3 runs from the conserved cysteine through the conserved F or W. The order of the fields is clone size, V gene, J gene, D gene, CDR3 length, CDR3 protein, CDR3 DNA. A D gene is named only where the DNA matches it firmly. A clone size is listed for some rows: how often the clone was seen (once, few, many), or a class if it is expanded.

few	TRBV14	TRBJ2-2	.	14	CASSQDARTGELFF	TGTGCCAGCAGCCAAGATGCCAGGACCGGGGAGCTGTTTTTT
many	TRBV7-2	TRBJ2-5	TRBD1	14	CASSLEGAGSTQYF	TGTGCCAGCAGCTTAGAGGGGGCAGGGTCGACCCAGTACTTC
many	TRBV7-8	TRBJ2-7	.	14	CASSRRQNFYEQYF	TGTGCCAGCAGCCGAAGACAGAACTTCTACGAGCAGTACTTC
many	TRBV7-6	TRBJ2-5	TRBD2	16	CASQPLAGGLQETQYF	TGTGCCAGCCAACCACTAGCGGGGGGGCTTCAAGAGACCCAGTACTTC
many	TRBV27	TRBJ2-1	TRBD1	16	CASSPLTRTGYNEQFF	TGTGCCAGCAGTCCTCTGACACGGACAGGCTACAATGAGCAGTTCTTC
many	TRBV20-1	TRBJ1-5	.	16	CSARDAGGLSNQPQHF	TGCAGTGCTAGAGATGCCGGGGGTTTGAGCAATCAGCCCCAGCATTTT
.	TRBV20-1	TRBJ1-4	.	17	CSASRRTGIATNEKLFF	TGCAGTGCTTCGAGAAGAACCGGTATCGCAACTAATGAAAAACTGTTTTTT
.	TRBV2	TRBJ2-1	.	17	CASSERSSSYPYNEQFF	TGTGCCAGCAGTGAACGGTCTAGTTCTTATCCCTACAATGAGCAGTTCTTC
.	TRBV5-1	TRBJ1-4	.	14	CASSFGGKGEKLFF	TGCGCCAGCAGCTTTGGAGGGAAGGGCGAAAAACTGTTTTTT
many	TRBV12-3/TRBV12-4	TRBJ2-1	.	13	CASSSTTVNEQFF	TGTGCCAGCAGTTCCACTACAGTCAATGAGCAGTTCTTC
many	TRBV7-2	TRBJ2-4	TRBD2	14	CASSRSGGANIQYF	TGTGCCAGCAGCCGTAGCGGGGGGGCCAACATTCAGTACTTC
few	TRBV7-2	TRBJ1-6	TRBD1	18	CASSPRDRLGSYNSPLHF	TGTGCCAGCAGCCCTAGGGACAGACTTGGCTCCTATAATTCACCCCTCCACTTT
few	TRBV3-1	TRBJ1-2	.	13	CASSPAGGRGYTF	TGTGCCAGCAGCCCAGCGGGGGGCCGCGGCTACACCTTC
many	TRBV12-3/TRBV12-4	TRBJ2-1	.	16	CASSLYDQGPNNEQFF	TGTGCCAGCAGTTTATATGACCAGGGCCCAAACAATGAGCAGTTCTTC
many	TRBV2	TRBJ1-4	TRBD1	15	CASSGTGGLSEKLFF	TGTGCCAGCAGCGGGACAGGGGGCTTAAGTGAAAAACTGTTTTTT
few	TRBV20-1	TRBJ2-5	.	14	CSVTDLTVHGTQYF	TGCAGTGTTACCGACCTAACCGTCCATGGGACCCAGTACTTC
many	TRBV14	TRBJ2-1	.	14	CASSQDWDIHEQFF	TGTGCCAGCAGCCAAGATTGGGACATCCATGAGCAGTTCTTC
many	TRBV6-1	TRBJ2-2	.	14	CASKMDGNTGELFF	TGTGCCAGCAAGATGGACGGAAACACCGGGGAGCTGTTTTTT
many	TRBV13	TRBJ2-4	TRBD2	14	CASSSRGDKNIQYF	TGTGCCAGCAGCTCTCGGGGGGATAAAAACATTCAGTACTTC
.	TRBV7-8	TRBJ1-1	.	16	CASSARGDSMNTEAFF	TGTGCCAGCAGCGCGCGGGGGGACTCCATGAACACTGAAGCTTTCTTT
many	TRBV7-9	TRBJ2-3	TRBD2	16	CASTPSGGRSTDTQYF	TGTGCCAGCACCCCTAGCGGGGGGAGGAGCACAGATACGCAGTATTTT
.	TRBV6-2/TRBV6-3	TRBJ2-1	.	17	CASGRRRAATSYNEQFF	TGTGCCAGCGGGAGGCGTCGAGCGGCCACCTCCTACAATGAGCAGTTCTTC
many	TRBV20-1	TRBJ2-3	.	15	CSARKLSDQGDTQYF	TGCAGTGCTAGAAAGTTGTCAGATCAGGGGGATACGCAGTATTTT
few	TRBV5-1	TRBJ2-1	.	15	CASSLSGPHSNEQFF	TGCGCCAGCTCCTTAAGCGGGCCTCACTCCAATGAGCAGTTCTTC
few	TRBV27	TRBJ1-5	TRBD1	17	CASSFRGDRGLHQPQHF	TGTGCCAGCAGTTTCCGTGGGGACAGGGGTCTCCATCAGCCCCAGCATTTT
many	TRBV28	TRBJ2-5	.	14	CASSLDQIQETQYF	TGTGCCAGCAGTTTAGATCAGATCCAAGAGACCCAGTACTTC
.	TRBV15	TRBJ1-3	.	15	CATSRDRGSGNTIYF	TGTGCCACCAGCAGAGACAGGGGCTCTGGAAACACCATATATTTT
many	TRBV6-2/TRBV6-3	TRBJ2-2	TRBD1	16	CASRDRGHKNTGELFF	TGTGCCAGCAGGGACAGGGGTCACAAGAACACCGGGGAGCTGTTTTTT
many	TRBV4-1	TRBJ2-7	TRBD2	16	CASSQGFAGTGGEQYF	TGCGCCAGCAGCCAAGGTTTCGCGGGGACGGGGGGCGAGCAGTACTTC
many	TRBV14	TRBJ2-3	.	13	CASSLLDADTQYF	TGTGCCAGCAGCCTCTTAGATGCGGATACGCAGTATTTT
many	TRBV18	TRBJ2-1	.	13	CASSMGDYNEQFF	TGTGCCAGCTCAATGGGGGACTACAATGAGCAGTTCTTC
.	TRBV28	TRBJ2-1	TRBD1	18	CASSFPSTGGDSYNEQFF	TGTGCCAGCAGTTTCCCCTCGACAGGGGGCGATTCCTACAATGAGCAGTTCTTC
many	TRBV29-1	TRBJ1-1	.	12	CSTSWGTTEAFF	TGCAGCACCAGCTGGGGGACCACTGAAGCTTTCTTT
many	TRBV5-5	TRBJ2-3	TRBD1	16	CASSVPGQGPTDTQYF	TGTGCCAGCAGCGTTCCGGGACAGGGACCCACAGATACGCAGTATTTT
many	TRBV6-5	TRBJ2-5	.	14	CASKEEGTAETQYF	TGTGCCAGCAAAGAGGAGGGGACGGCAGAGACCCAGTACTTC
many	TRBV7-2	TRBJ2-5	TRBD2	15	CASSLVGLAGETQYF	TGTGCCAGCAGCTTAGTGGGACTAGCGGGGGAGACCCAGTACTTC
many	TRBV2	TRBJ2-3	TRBD2	16	CASSAGTSGGAATQYF	TGTGCCAGCAGTGCCGGGACTAGCGGGGGAGCGGCTACGCAGTATTTT
many	TRBV4-3	TRBJ2-5	.	14	CASSPLAGGETQYF	TGCGCCAGCAGCCCTCTCGCGGGTGGGGAGACCCAGTACTTC
.	TRBV12-3/TRBV12-4	TRBJ1-2	TRBD1	16	CASRQTGVRANYGYTF	TGTGCCAGCAGACAAACAGGGGTTCGGGCCAACTATGGCTACACCTTC
many	TRBV20-1	TRBJ2-5	TRBD2	19	CSARDFGRTSGGVQETQYF	TGCAGTGCTAGAGATTTCGGTAGGACTAGCGGGGGAGTCCAAGAGACCCAGTACTTC
many	TRBV7-2	TRBJ2-2	.	14	CASSLAPKQGELFF	TGTGCCAGCAGCTTAGCTCCAAAACAGGGGGAGCTGTTTTTT